The 4 T cell receptor beta chains in this list originate from one sample, sequenced in a study of blood T cell repertoires in COVID-19. Clones were sequenced by immunoSEQ multiplex PCR, and TCRdb holds only the in-frame ones, with some missing. The table records 45,000 to 55,000 clones, around nine tenths of them present only once. The source material was peripheral blood. The receptors were gathered from an elderly woman with acute or convalescent COVID-19.

The chain has TRBV5-1 and TRBJ2-3; 7 nucleotides match TRBD1. From germline, CDR1 is SGHRS and CDR2 YFSETQ. This CDR3 is 15 amino acids long. V lost 4 bases, J lost 0 bases, and 5 bases stayed unmatched. The CDR3 DNA reads TGCGCCAGCAGCGTGCAGGGACAGAGCACAGATACGCAGTATTTT. It yields the protein CASSVQGQSTDTQYF.

In DNA form, the CDR3 reads TGTGCCAGCAGCTTTAGCGGGGGGCCTGGCGAGCAGTACTTC. Protein product: CASSFSGGPGEQYF. The chain uses TRBV5-5 and TRBJ2-7; 10 nucleotides line up with TRBD2. CDR3 length: 14 amino acids. The J segment lost 6 bases and the V segment lost 2 bases, leaving 5 bases of the junction unmatched. Germline CDR1 reads SGHKS; CDR2 reads YYEKEE (reference sequence).

The chain links TRBV7-9 to TRBJ2-7; 7 bases are a match to TRBD2. The CDR3 sequence is 15 residues long. The ends lost 5 bases at V and 2 bases at J; junction bases unmatched: 9. In germline, CDR1 is SEHNR, CDR2 FQNEAQ (reference sequence). CDR3 nucleotide sequence: TGTGCCAGCAGCCCCTGGACTAGTATGACCTACGAGCAGTACTTC. Translated, it gives CASSPWTSMTYEQYF.

The chain is built from TRBV3-1 (or the pseudogene TRBV3-2) and TRBJ2-6, with 7 positions matching TRBD1. This CDR3 has 15 amino acids. Germline V lookup: CDR1 LGHDT, CDR2 YNNKEL (reference sequence). Trimming cost V 4 bases and J 1 base; bases outside gene matches: 1. As DNA, the CDR3 is TGTGCCAGCAGCCGGGACAGATCTGGGGCCAACGTCCTGACTTTC. Its translation is CASSRDRSGANVLTF.